These 20 T cell receptor beta chains originate from one sample sequenced in a study of T cell responses to AZD1222 COVID-19 vaccine. The assay was immunoSEQ multiplex PCR, and TCRdb's table has in-frame clones only and misses some. Counted here are 85,000 to 120,000 clones, approximately 90% occurring once; the ten biggest clones make up more than 4.5%. The specimen comprised peripheral blood, sampled on day 0 of AZD1222 vaccination. Every receptor here comes from an adult in good health.

This chain joins TRBV12-3 or TRBV12-4 and TRBJ1-5, with a tentative D call TRBD1 (5 bases). V was shortened by 7 bases and J by 6 bases, with 13 bases between the two germline ends. The CDR3 is 13 residues long. CDR3 nucleotide sequence: TGTGCCAGCACCAACGCAGGGCTTCAGCCCCAGCATTTT. Translation gives CASTNAGLQPQHF.

This rearrangement joins TRBV6-1 to TRBJ1-2; D possibly corresponds to TRBD1 (6 bases). Germline V CDR1 and CDR2: MNHNS, SASEGT. This CDR3 is 14 amino acids long. The V end was cut by 1 base, the J end by 4 bases, with 10 bases between. CDR3 region: CASSEGQGPYGYTF. CDR3 DNA sequence: TGTGCCAGCAGTGAAGGGCAGGGGCCCTATGGCTACACCTTC.

The V and J genes are TRBV27 and TRBJ2-7; perhaps TRBD2 as D (6 bases). V was clipped by 8 bases and J by 2 bases, with 13 bases between them. The CDR3 runs 13 residues. Germline loops: CDR1 MNHEY, CDR2 SMNVEV (reference sequence). CDR3 amino acids: CASSLAVTYEQYF. The CDR3 DNA reads TGTGCCAGCTCATTAGCGGTAACCTACGAGCAGTACTTC.

V is TRBV3-1 (or the pseudogene TRBV3-2) and J is TRBJ2-7; D ambiguous. This CDR3 region has 14 residues. From germline, CDR1 is LGHDT and CDR2 YNNKEL (reference sequence). The V and J ends lost 0 bases and 3 bases respectively, with 9 bases between them. The DNA of the CDR3 is TGTGCCAGCAGCCAAGATATTGCCTTCTACGAGCAGTACTTC. Amino acids: CASSQDIAFYEQYF.

CDR3 protein: CASSLVQGIYEQYF. CDR3 sequence (DNA): TGCGCCAGCAGCTTGGTGCAGGGAATCTACGAGCAGTACTTC. This sequence joins TRBV5-1 and TRBJ2-7, with D maybe TRBD1 (5 bases). The germline V and J ends were trimmed by 0 bases and 3 bases, with 10 bases remaining between them. This CDR3 region has 14 residues. Germline CDR1 and CDR2: SGHRS and YFSETQ.

The table lists this clone with a count of one. The rearrangement joins TRBV15 to TRBJ2-7, with D maybe TRBD1 (6 bases). The V and J ends lost 1 base and 5 bases respectively, with 18 bases between them. Germline lookup yields CDR1 LNHNV and CDR2 YYDKDF (reference sequence). The CDR3 extends over 16 amino acids. The CDR3: CATSRGSGRGDNEQYF. The CDR3 DNA is TGTGCCACCAGCAGAGGTTCGGGCAGGGGTGATAACGAGCAGTACTTC.

The chain recombines TRBV2 with TRBJ2-3, with 9 bases lining up with TRBD1. Germline lookup yields CDR1 SNHLY and CDR2 FYNNEI. The CDR3 is 13 residues long. Trimming cost V 10 bases and J 4 bases; bases outside gene matches: 6. The CDR3 region is CAIQQGAADTQYF. Here the CDR3 DNA reads TGTGCCATCCAACAGGGGGCTGCAGATACGCAGTATTTT.

The chain joins TRBV6-6 to TRBJ1-2; D unresolved. The V gene's germline CDR1 is MNHNY and CDR2 SVGAGI (reference sequence). Deletions cut 0 bases from V and 3 bases from J, with 11 bases between. The CDR3 totals 15 residues. This chain's CDR3 is CASSYSSSLDYGYTF. CDR3 coding DNA: TGTGCCAGCAGTTACTCGTCTTCCCTGGACTATGGCTACACCTTC.

The chain carries TRBV5-4 and TRBJ1-3, with unresolved D. The CDR3 is 15 residues long. Between the trimmed V and J ends, which lost 4 bases and 8 bases, there was a span of 19 bases. Germline V gene data show CDR1 as SGHNT and CDR2 as YYREEE (reference sequence). The CDR3 here is CASSANPREGDTIYF. CDR3 DNA: TGTGCCAGCAGCGCGAACCCCCGGGAGGGCGACACCATATATTTT.

The chain combines TRBV6-5 with TRBJ1-2; 7 bases line up with TRBD1. The CDR3 spans 15 residues. Germline V gives CDR1 MNHEY, CDR2 SVGAGI. The J segment lost 4 bases and the V segment lost 9 bases, leaving 14 bases of the junction unmatched. CDR3 amino acids: CASLSFGDSGYGYTF. The CDR3 coding sequence is TGTGCCAGTCTCTCCTTTGGGGACAGTGGCTATGGCTACACCTTC.

The gene calls are TRBV28 and TRBJ1-3; D is undetermined. Between the trimmed V and J ends, which lost 3 bases and 2 bases, there was a span of 5 bases. Germline lookup yields CDR1 MDHEN and CDR2 SYDVKM. The CDR3 runs to 13 residues. CDR3 sequence: CASSFMAGNTIYF. CDR3 sequence (DNA): TGTGCCAGCAGTTTTATGGCTGGAAACACCATATATTTT.

The V gene is TRBV7-9, the J gene TRBJ1-2; a possible D gene is TRBD1 (5 bases). The ends were cut back, 5 bases at V and 5 bases at J, with 21 bases in the middle. This CDR3 comprises 16 residues. Germline values: CDR1 SEHNR, CDR2 FQNEAQ (reference sequence). The CDR3 here is CASSLGTTGLKYGYTF. Here the CDR3 DNA reads TGTGCCAGCAGCCTCGGGACGACTGGTCTTAAATATGGCTACACCTTC.

The genes are TRBV28 and TRBJ1-1; D is undetermined. The germline V and J ends were trimmed by 3 bases and 5 bases, with 7 bases remaining between them. The CDR3 sequence is 12 residues long. Germline V gene data show CDR1 as MDHEN and CDR2 as SYDVKM. CDR3 amino acids: CASSFGWTEAFF. CDR3 DNA sequence: TGTGCCAGCAGTTTTGGTTGGACTGAAGCTTTCTTT.

The chain recombines TRBV6-5 with TRBJ1-2; D may be TRBD1 (5 bases). Germline CDR1 reads MNHEY; CDR2 reads SVGAGI. Deletions cut 0 bases from V and 5 bases from J, with 7 bases between. The CDR3 totals 13 residues. The CDR3 DNA sequence: TGTGCCAGCAGTTACTCAGGGGATTATGGCTACACCTTC. Protein product: CASSYSGDYGYTF.

The rearrangement links TRBV4-3 to TRBJ1-4; 11 bases match TRBD1. Germline CDR1 LGHNA, CDR2 YSLEER. The CDR3 spans 17 residues. With 2 bases clipped from V and 5 bases from J, the junction kept 7 bases outside the gene matches. The CDR3 reads CASSQSDRGRSNEKLFF. DNA for the CDR3: TGCGCCAGCAGCCAATCGGACAGGGGGCGATCGAATGAAAAACTGTTTTTT.

The chain recombines TRBV11-2 with TRBJ1-4, with unresolved D. The CDR3 runs to 17 residues. Germline V CDR1 and CDR2: SGHAT, FQNNGV. V lost 4 bases and J 3 bases, leaving 18 bases between the germline ends. CDR3 sequence reads: CASSSALFGDSNEKLFF. CDR3 nucleotide sequence: TGTGCCAGCAGCTCAGCTTTATTTGGGGATTCTAATGAAAAACTGTTTTTT.

The gene calls are TRBV18 and TRBJ1-5; 7 nucleotides line up with TRBD1. Germline V lookup: CDR1 KGHSH, CDR2 LQKENI. The CDR3 runs to 16 residues. The V and J ends lost 0 bases and 2 bases, in that order; junction bases with no gene match: 4. The CDR3 region is CASSPPAGGGNQPQHF. In DNA form, the CDR3 reads TGTGCCAGCTCACCACCGGCAGGGGGTGGCAATCAGCCCCAGCATTTT.

This clone was counted between two and nine times. The CDR3 sequence is CAWSVLGGKLFF. The DNA of the CDR3 is TGTGCCTGGAGTGTACTGGGGGGGAAACTGTTTTTT. This chain joins TRBV30 and TRBJ1-4, with TRBD1 as a possible D gene (5 bases). The CDR3 has 12 amino acids. In germline, CDR1 is GTSNPN, CDR2 SVGIG (reference sequence). The germline V and J ends were trimmed by 0 bases and 11 bases, with 10 bases remaining between them.

This clone was observed a few times. The V call is TRBV4-3, the J call TRBJ1-1; D unresolved. The ends were cut back, 0 bases at V and 6 bases at J, with 11 bases in the middle. Germline-derived CDR1 and CDR2 are LGHNA and YSLEER. This CDR3 region has 14 residues. The DNA of the CDR3 is TGCGCCAGCAGCCAAGATGGGCGGGGTGCTGAAGCTTTCTTT. Amino acids: CASSQDGRGAEAFF.

The chain recombines TRBV3-1 (or the pseudogene TRBV3-2) with TRBJ1-1, with D hard to call. CDR3 size: 13 residues. Deletions cut 0 bases from V and 11 bases from J, with 13 bases between. Germline V gene data show CDR1 as LGHDT and CDR2 as YNNKEL (reference sequence). The CDR3 here is CASSQEGGFSAFF. The CDR3 DNA follows: TGTGCCAGCAGCCAAGAAGGTGGGTTCTCTGCTTTCTTT.